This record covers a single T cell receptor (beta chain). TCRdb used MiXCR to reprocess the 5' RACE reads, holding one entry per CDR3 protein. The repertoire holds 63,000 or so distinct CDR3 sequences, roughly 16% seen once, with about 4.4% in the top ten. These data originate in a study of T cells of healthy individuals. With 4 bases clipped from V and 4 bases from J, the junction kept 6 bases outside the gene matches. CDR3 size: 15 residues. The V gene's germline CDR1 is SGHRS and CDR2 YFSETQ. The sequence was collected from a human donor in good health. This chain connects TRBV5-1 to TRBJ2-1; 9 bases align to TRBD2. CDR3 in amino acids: CASSPVAGGYNEQFF. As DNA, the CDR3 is TGCGCCAGCAGCCCCGTGGCGGGAGGGTACAATGAGCAGTTCTTC.